The 17 T cell receptor beta chains in this list originate from one sample, sequenced in a study of T cell repertoires in cytomegalovirus infection. The antigens for these receptors are not known. Each CDR3 protein is one row after TCRdb ran MiXCR on the reads. The table records about 700,000 distinct CDR3 sequences, about 30% of them present only once. Material: cultured PBMCs, obtained from culture after CMV antigen stimulation. The receptor source for this set is a human donor in good health (CMV status not recorded). Some clones in this sample may be carry-over from other donors' samples.

This clonotype was counted a few times. The J gene is TRBJ1-2, the V gene TRBV20-1, with D unresolved. This CDR3 has 13 amino acids. The germline gives CDR1 DFQATT, CDR2 SNEGSKA (reference sequence). V dropped 2 bases and J dropped 4 bases, with 11 bases sitting between them. This chain's CDR3 is CSARNSHIYGYTF. The CDR3 DNA follows: TGCAGTGCTAGAAACAGCCACATCTATGGCTACACCTTC.

This clonotype was recorded only once. This chain links TRBV20-1 with TRBJ2-1; 12 bases agree with TRBD1. The CDR3 runs to 14 residues. Germline values: CDR1 DFQATT, CDR2 SNEGSKA (reference sequence). The V and J ends lost 3 bases and 6 bases, in that order; junction bases with no gene match: 3. The CDR3 nucleotides read TGCAGTGCTAGGTGGGACAGGGGGCTCAATGAGCAGTTCTTC. This encodes CSARWDRGLNEQFF.

The table lists this clonotype with many counts. The chain carries TRBV7-2 and TRBJ2-3, with D perhaps TRBD2 (6 bases). V was trimmed by 2 bases and J by 4 bases, leaving 10 bases between them. Germline-derived CDR1 and CDR2 are SGHTA and FQGNSA. The CDR3 has 14 residues. The CDR3 loop reads CASSLQGGPDTQYF. In nucleotides, the CDR3 is TGTGCCAGCAGCTTACAGGGAGGCCCAGATACGCAGTATTTT.

The chain recombines TRBV12-3 or TRBV12-4 with TRBJ2-7, with a tentative D call TRBD2 (7 bases). V shed 7 bases and J shed 1 base, with 17 bases lying between them. The CDR3 consists of 15 residues. CDR3 coding DNA: TGTGCCAGCACCGAATTGGGAGGGGGATCCTACGAGCAGTACTTC. It specifies CASTELGGGSYEQYF.

This clonotype was counted only a few times. The rearrangement links TRBV7-9 to TRBJ2-3, with no clear D. The V and J ends lost 6 bases and 5 bases respectively, with 3 bases between them. Germline lookup yields CDR1 SEHNR and CDR2 FQNEAQ (reference sequence). The CDR3 is made up of 10 amino acids. This chain's CDR3 is CASRQDTQYF. The CDR3 DNA is TGTGCCAGCAGGCAAGATACGCAGTATTTT.

This chain links TRBV7-9 with TRBJ2-3; 7 nucleotides align to TRBD1. V lost 5 bases, J lost 2 bases, and 13 bases stayed unmatched. CDR3 size: 17 residues. Germline CDR1 is SEHNR and CDR2 is FQNEAQ (reference sequence). The CDR3 DNA follows: TGTGCCAGCAGCCACGCGCACCGGGACAGAGTCACAGATACGCAGTATTTT. It specifies CASSHAHRDRVTDTQYF.

Regarding this clonotype: Since the CDR3 does not end with the conserved phenylalanine or tryptophan, this likely comes from a read error. The DNA is left out, because the CDR3 cannot be placed on it with certainty; the CDR3 is given as TCRdb lists it. The gene calls are TRBV7-9 and TRBJ1-4; the table calls TRBD1, which could not be checked here. The CDR3 length equals 12 residues, ends included. Germline CDR1 reads SEHNR; CDR2 reads FQNEAQ (reference sequence). CDR3 sequence reads: CASSPPRGMAII.

The V call is TRBV5-6, the J call TRBJ2-1; D is uncertain. CDR1 and CDR2 (germline): SGHDT, YYEEEE. Trimming shortened V by 4 bases and J by 10 bases, and 9 bases separated the two germline ends. The CDR3 length is 11 residues. The CDR3 DNA sequence: TGTGCCAGCAGCCCACTGCTAGAGCAGTTCTTC. Protein product: CASSPLLEQFF. The full variable domain, its missing parts supplied by reference TRBV5-6 and TRBJ2-1, is DAGVTQSPTHLIKTRGQQVTLRCSPKSGHDTVSWYQQALGQGPQFIFQYYEEEERQRGNFPDRFSGHQFPNYSSELNVNALLLGDSALYLCASSPLLEQFFGPGTRLTVL.

This clonotype was found many times. This sequence joins TRBV7-2 and TRBJ2-7; 13 nucleotides agree with TRBD2. Germline V lookup: CDR1 SGHTA, CDR2 FQGNSA. V trimming: 0 bases; J trimming: 0 bases; junction bases outside the gene matches: 2. The CDR3 loop spans 17 amino acids. CDR3 DNA: TGTGCCAGCAGCTTAGCCAGACTAGCGGGAGGCTCCTACGAGCAGTACTTC. Amino acid sequence: CASSLARLAGGSYEQYF.

This chain connects TRBV7-2 to TRBJ2-2, with TRBD2 identical over 7 bases. There are 17 residues in the CDR3. The germline V gene has CDR1 SGHTA and CDR2 FQGNSA. Trimming took 1 base from V and 3 from J; bases not matched to a gene: 8. CDR3 bases: TGTGCCAGCAGCTTAGGTCTTCTGGGGGGGTACACCGGGGAGCTGTTTTTT. It encodes CASSLGLLGGYTGELFF.

The CDR3 spells CASRTGTWSYEQYF. CDR3 DNA sequence: TGTGCCAGCAGAACCGGGACTTGGTCCTACGAGCAGTACTTC. This rearrangement joins TRBV6-5 to TRBJ2-7, with D perhaps TRBD2 (6 bases). The germline V gene encodes CDR1 MNHEY and CDR2 SVGAGI. The CDR3 is 14 amino acids. V was cut by 6 bases and J by 1 base, with 13 bases left in between.

The rearrangement joins TRBV12-3 or TRBV12-4 to TRBJ2-5, with D perhaps TRBD1 (5 bases). The V and J ends lost 3 bases and 1 base respectively, with 12 bases between them. The CDR3 has 15 residues. CDR3 bases: TGTGCCAGCAGTTTTACAGGATTGGCCCAAGAGACCCAGTACTTC. This translates into CASSFTGLAQETQYF.

This clonotype was observed many times. This chain joins TRBV12-3 or TRBV12-4 and TRBJ1-1, with 9 bases lining up with TRBD1. V shed 6 bases and J 3 bases; nucleotides not matched to a gene: 2. The CDR3 covers 13 residues. CDR3 DNA: TGTGCCAGCAGACAGGGGGCGGACACTGAAGCTTTCTTT. Its translation is CASRQGADTEAFF.

This clonotype has ten or more counts. The chain uses TRBV7-2 and TRBJ2-3, with 9 bases that match TRBD1. Germline trimming cut 4 bases from V and 3 bases from J; bases unmatched to any gene: 5. The CDR3 spans 15 residues. Germline V gene sequence: CDR1 SGHTA, CDR2 FQGNSA. The CDR3 sequence: CASSSRTGVTDTQYF. In DNA, the CDR3 is TGTGCCAGCAGCTCCCGGACAGGGGTAACAGATACGCAGTATTTT.

In its sample, this clonotype was seen once. This chain links TRBV20-1 with TRBJ2-7, with 13 positions matching TRBD2. This CDR3 region has 17 residues. Per germline, CDR1 DFQATT and CDR2 SNEGSKA (reference sequence). V lost 3 bases and J lost 5; bases outside the gene matches: 13. CDR3 nucleotide sequence: TGCAGTGCTAGCCGCAGCCTAACTAGCGGGAGGGCCCACGAGCAGTACTTC. Translating gives CSASRSLTSGRAHEQYF.

V and J are TRBV7-8 and TRBJ2-1, with 7 nucleotides matching TRBD1. CDR1 is SGHVS and CDR2 is FQNEAQ in the germline V gene. This CDR3 comprises 15 residues. Trimming removed 5 bases from V and 7 bases from J; junction bases left unmatched: 11. The CDR3 DNA sequence: TGTGCCAGCAGCCACGGATCGGGGACAGAGAATGAGCAGTTCTTC. It codes for CASSHGSGTENEQFF.

The gene calls are TRBV7-2 and TRBJ1-2; 12 bases map to TRBD1. Unmatched junction bases numbered 3, after V lost 1 base and J lost 6 bases. The CDR3 sequence is 15 residues long. Germline loops: CDR1 SGHTA, CDR2 FQGNSA. The CDR3 here is CASSLGGQGADGYTF. DNA for the CDR3: TGTGCCAGCAGCTTAGGGGGACAGGGGGCTGATGGCTACACCTTC.